The clone carrying this TCR beta chain was counted between two and nine times. The antigen is not known. The data belong to a study of identical twins. Study-wide findings and caveats: There was an excess of low generation probability in the out-of-frame alpha sequences that twins shared. Twin pairs had excess sharing that was weaker in beta out-of-frame sequences.

In every case, the donor was a healthy Caucasian. Each CDR3 protein is one row after TCRdb ran MiXCR on the 5' RACE reads. The sample lists 700,000 to 950,000 distinct CDR3 sequences; 9% to 15% were seen once. V was pared by 5 bases and J by 0 bases, with 10 bases between. This CDR3 has 14 amino acids. The same data also contributed to another study, on yellow fever vaccine responses in identical twins.

Sequencing was carried out using PBMCs. J is TRBJ2-5 and V is TRBV12-3 or TRBV12-4, with D maybe TRBD2 (5 bases). This sequence was found in a young woman in good health. CDR3 bases: TGTGCCAGCAGTCACACTAGACACCAAGAGACCCAGTACTTC. Its translation: CASSHTRHQETQYF.